Listed below are T cell receptor beta chains from one sample, sequenced in a study of regulatory T cells in long-lasting Graves disease. In TCRdb, the multiplex PCR reads were re-called with MiXCR into one record per CDR3 protein. The sample carries just over 600,000 distinct CDR3 sequences, 15% to 20% recorded once. The same sample was also used in a study of T cells in Graves' hyperthyroidism and ophthalmopathy.

Material: peripheral blood mononuclear cells (PBMCs), obtained at new diagnosis, from a patient treated with antithyroid drugs. These receptors all come from a woman aged 30 to 39 with Graves disease. Each CDR3 is given without its conserved first and last residue. Size is stated as once, few or many counts, or a class when the clone is expanded.

clone size | J gene | V gene | CDR3 protein
many | TRBJ1-5 | TRBV7-2 | ASSLASTANQPQH
few | TRBJ2-7 | TRBV27 | ASSSRDYEQY
many | TRBJ2-3 | TRBV3-1 | ASSPELAGAADTQY
few | TRBJ1-2 | TRBV6-1 | ACSKTGDHYGYT
few | TRBJ2-1 | TRBV6-1 | ASSVLEGAGGYNEQF
few | TRBJ2-7 | TRBV7-9 | ASSSQGEARVEQY
many | TRBJ2-4 | TRBV6-2/TRBV6-3 | ASSQIPRGAKNIQY
many | TRBJ1-2 | TRBV27 | ASSHKANYGYT
many | TRBJ2-6 | TRBV27 | ASSYYVSNSGANVLT
few | TRBJ2-3 | TRBV20-1 | SARRTGGTTDTQY
many | TRBJ1-2 | TRBV2 | ANGQGWGYT